The rows below give T cell receptor beta chains drawn from one sample of a study of shared clonotypes between healthy human individuals. TCRdb's copy holds only in-frame clones and misses some; the assay was immunoSEQ multiplex PCR. The repertoire includes 2.5 million or so clones, over 85% of them detected once, and about 0.13% sits in the top ten. Sequenced input: naive CD4+ T cells sorted from blood. Source of these receptors: a man aged 18 to 30 in good health. Each CDR3 is given with its conserved first and last residue. A D gene is named only where the DNA matches it firmly. Clone size is stated in some rows and not others, as once, few, many or a class when expanded.

CDR3nt: TGCAGCGTTTCATTTTCCGGGCGCACCTACGAGCAGTACTTC; CDR3aa: CSVSFSGRTYEQYF; j_gene: TRBJ2-7; v_gene: TRBV29-1; d_gene: NA; abundance: NA
CDR3nt: TGTGCCAGCTCACCACCGACAGGACAGGGCTGGAAGACCCAGTACTTC; CDR3aa: CASSPPTGQGWKTQYF; j_gene: TRBJ2-5; v_gene: TRBV18; d_gene: TRBD1; abundance: NA
CDR3nt: TGCGCCAGCAGCTCAACAGGATATAGCACAGATACGCAGTATTTT; CDR3aa: CASSSTGYSTDTQYF; j_gene: TRBJ2-3; v_gene: TRBV5-1; d_gene: NA; abundance: few
CDR3nt: TGTGCCAGCAACGGACTAGACCGCTACGAGCAGTACTTC; CDR3aa: CASNGLDRYEQYF; j_gene: TRBJ2-7; v_gene: TRBV7-9; d_gene: TRBD2; abundance: NA
CDR3nt: TGTGCCAGCAGCTTGGAGGGGGGACCCTACGAGCAGTACTTC; CDR3aa: CASSLEGGPYEQYF; j_gene: TRBJ2-7; v_gene: TRBV5-4; d_gene: NA; abundance: NA
CDR3nt: TGCGCCAGCAGCCCAATCCCGGGCGGGACAGGGGACAATGAGCAGTTCTTC; CDR3aa: CASSPIPGGTGDNEQFF; j_gene: TRBJ2-1; v_gene: TRBV5-1; d_gene: TRBD1; abundance: NA
CDR3nt: TGTGCCAGTCGGGGGACTAGCGGGAGTCTGGAGACCCAGTACTTC; CDR3aa: CASRGTSGSLETQYF; j_gene: TRBJ2-5; v_gene: TRBV7-6; d_gene: TRBD2; abundance: NA
CDR3nt: TGTGCCAGCAGCTTAGTGACAGGGGGCGCTGGGGAGACCCAGTACTTC; CDR3aa: CASSLVTGGAGETQYF; j_gene: TRBJ2-5; v_gene: TRBV7-2; d_gene: TRBD1; abundance: NA
CDR3nt: TGTGCCAGCAGTCCCGACGACAGGGGGCAGGACACTGAAGCTTTCTTT; CDR3aa: CASSPDDRGQDTEAFF; j_gene: TRBJ1-1; v_gene: TRBV27; d_gene: TRBD1; abundance: NA
CDR3nt: TGTGCCAGCAGTTTCCGGAAGAACACTGAAGCTTTCTTT; CDR3aa: CASSFRKNTEAFF; j_gene: TRBJ1-1; v_gene: TRBV28; d_gene: NA; abundance: NA
CDR3nt: TGTGCCAGCAGCTTAAGAGGGGGTGTAGGGTACGAGCAGTACTTC; CDR3aa: CASSLRGGVGYEQYF; j_gene: TRBJ2-7; v_gene: TRBV7-2; d_gene: NA; abundance: NA
CDR3nt: TGTGCCAGCAGCTTAGAGTTGGGGGGGCGAGGCGAGCAGTACTTC; CDR3aa: CASSLELGGRGEQYF; j_gene: TRBJ2-7; v_gene: TRBV7-2; d_gene: NA; abundance: NA
CDR3nt: TGTGCCAGCTCACCAGCAACAGGAGGCTACGAGCAGTACTTC; CDR3aa: CASSPATGGYEQYF; j_gene: TRBJ2-7; v_gene: TRBV18; d_gene: NA; abundance: NA
CDR3nt: TGTGCCAGTAGTCAAGACAGGGGCAACACTGAAGCTTTCTTT; CDR3aa: CASSQDRGNTEAFF; j_gene: TRBJ1-1; v_gene: TRBV19; d_gene: TRBD1; abundance: few
CDR3nt: TGTGCCAGCAGGGCGACAGGGGCAAGCTGGGGCTATGGCTACACCTTC; CDR3aa: CASRATGASWGYGYTF; j_gene: TRBJ1-2; v_gene: TRBV2; d_gene: TRBD1; abundance: NA
CDR3nt: TGTGCCAGCAGTCGGGGACAGGGGGTATATGGCTACACCTTC; CDR3aa: CASSRGQGVYGYTF; j_gene: TRBJ1-2; v_gene: TRBV6-5; d_gene: TRBD1; abundance: NA
CDR3nt: TGTGCCAGCAGCCCGGACCGGGTCAGAGGCTACACCTTC; CDR3aa: CASSPDRVRGYTF; j_gene: TRBJ1-2; v_gene: TRBV6-5; d_gene: NA; abundance: NA
CDR3nt: TGTGCCATCAGTGATACGGGAGCTCTTGATGAGCAGTTCTTC; CDR3aa: CAISDTGALDEQFF; j_gene: TRBJ2-1; v_gene: TRBV10-3; d_gene: NA; abundance: once
CDR3nt: TGTGCCTGGAGTAAATGGCCCGGAAACACCATATATTTT; CDR3aa: CAWSKWPGNTIYF; j_gene: TRBJ1-3; v_gene: TRBV30; d_gene: NA; abundance: NA
CDR3nt: TGTGCCAGCAGCTTGGATAGGAATGAGCAGTTCTTC; CDR3aa: CASSLDRNEQFF; j_gene: TRBJ2-1; v_gene: TRBV5-4; d_gene: NA; abundance: NA
CDR3nt: TGTGCCAGCAGCAAATCCCCCGGGGTCACAGATACGCAGTATTTT; CDR3aa: CASSKSPGVTDTQYF; j_gene: TRBJ2-3; v_gene: TRBV21-1; d_gene: NA; abundance: NA
CDR3nt: TGTGCCACCAGCCCCGTCGGGGGGGTCTCTGGCTACACCTTC; CDR3aa: CATSPVGGVSGYTF; j_gene: TRBJ1-2; v_gene: TRBV15; d_gene: NA; abundance: NA
CDR3nt: TGCAGCGAAGACAGGGGGTTTACTGAAGCTTTCTTT; CDR3aa: CSEDRGFTEAFF; j_gene: TRBJ1-1; v_gene: TRBV29-1; d_gene: TRBD1; abundance: NA
CDR3nt: TGTGCCAGCAGCTTAAGGACAGGAACTTATGGCTACACCTTC; CDR3aa: CASSLRTGTYGYTF; j_gene: TRBJ1-2; v_gene: TRBV2; d_gene: TRBD1; abundance: NA
CDR3nt: TGTGCCTGGAGTGTACTTAGGGGTACCTCGCCATTACGCTACGAGCAGTACTTC; CDR3aa: CAWSVLRGTSPLRYEQYF; j_gene: TRBJ2-7; v_gene: TRBV30; d_gene: NA; abundance: NA
CDR3nt: TGTGCCAGCAGCCAAGTCCCTCGGCAGCGGGAAGAGACCCAGTACTTC; CDR3aa: CASSQVPRQREETQYF; j_gene: TRBJ2-5; v_gene: TRBV4-2; d_gene: NA; abundance: NA
CDR3nt: TGTGCCAGTAGTACCGGTAGGGCCCTATCCTACAATGAGCAGTTCTTC; CDR3aa: CASSTGRALSYNEQFF; j_gene: TRBJ2-1; v_gene: TRBV19; d_gene: NA; abundance: NA
CDR3nt: TGCGCCAGCAGCCAAGATTCCCAGGGACTATTCTACGAGCAGTACTTC; CDR3aa: CASSQDSQGLFYEQYF; j_gene: TRBJ2-7; v_gene: TRBV4-1; d_gene: TRBD2; abundance: NA
CDR3nt: TGTGCCAGCAGCTCAGTCCCCTCCGCCACAGATACGCAGTATTTT; CDR3aa: CASSSVPSATDTQYF; j_gene: TRBJ2-3; v_gene: TRBV5-6; d_gene: NA; abundance: NA
CDR3nt: TGCAGTGCTAGCGAAAAGAATGGCTACACCTTC; CDR3aa: CSASEKNGYTF; j_gene: TRBJ1-2; v_gene: TRBV20-1; d_gene: NA; abundance: NA
CDR3nt: TGTGCCACCAGCGCTAAGGAACTCGGGGTGCGTGGCTACACCTTC; CDR3aa: CATSAKELGVRGYTF; j_gene: TRBJ1-2; v_gene: TRBV15; d_gene: NA; abundance: NA
CDR3nt: TGCGCCAGCAGCTTGGGACAGGGCCCTGAAGCTTTCTTT; CDR3aa: CASSLGQGPEAFF; j_gene: TRBJ1-1; v_gene: TRBV5-1; d_gene: TRBD1; abundance: NA
CDR3nt: TGTGCCAGCTCGGGGGGTGACCCGGGACTAGCTTACGAGCAGTACTTC; CDR3aa: CASSGGDPGLAYEQYF; j_gene: TRBJ2-7; v_gene: TRBV7-2; d_gene: TRBD2; abundance: NA
CDR3nt: TGTGCCAGAAGCGGGGGTGACAATCCCCCCCTCTACGAGCAGTACTTC; CDR3aa: CARSGGDNPPLYEQYF; j_gene: TRBJ2-7; v_gene: TRBV5-3; d_gene: NA; abundance: NA
CDR3nt: TGTGCCTGGAGCGAAAGACAGGGAGTGGATACGCAGTATTTT; CDR3aa: CAWSERQGVDTQYF; j_gene: TRBJ2-3; v_gene: TRBV30; d_gene: TRBD1; abundance: NA
CDR3nt: TGTGCCAGCAGTCTCCGGGACTCAAGACGGCATTCACCCCTCCACTTT; CDR3aa: CASSLRDSRRHSPLHF; j_gene: TRBJ1-6; v_gene: TRBV28; d_gene: NA; abundance: NA
CDR3nt: TGTGCCAGCAGCTATGGACTGCCTAGCACAGATACGCAGTATTTT; CDR3aa: CASSYGLPSTDTQYF; j_gene: TRBJ2-3; v_gene: TRBV6-5; d_gene: NA; abundance: NA
CDR3nt: TGTGCCAGCAGTTCCTGGACTAGCGGTTCCTACAATGAGCAGTTCTTC; CDR3aa: CASSSWTSGSYNEQFF; j_gene: TRBJ2-1; v_gene: TRBV6-5; d_gene: TRBD2; abundance: NA
CDR3nt: TGTGCCAGCAGGGAGGGGGCAATGGGGGAGCAGTACTTC; CDR3aa: CASREGAMGEQYF; j_gene: TRBJ2-7; v_gene: TRBV6-1; d_gene: NA; abundance: NA
CDR3nt: TGTGCCAGCAGCGCGGACAGGGGGAACACCGGGGAGCTGTTTTTT; CDR3aa: CASSADRGNTGELFF; j_gene: TRBJ2-2; v_gene: TRBV9; d_gene: TRBD1; abundance: NA
CDR3nt: TGTGCCATCACCAAGGGCAGTTCCTCTGGGGCCAACGTCCTGACTTTC; CDR3aa: CAITKGSSSGANVLTF; j_gene: TRBJ2-6; v_gene: TRBV10-3; d_gene: NA; abundance: NA
CDR3nt: TGTGCCTGGAGTGGCTCCGGGACAGGCGGTTCACCCCTCCACTTT; CDR3aa: CAWSGSGTGGSPLHF; j_gene: TRBJ1-6; v_gene: TRBV30; d_gene: TRBD1; abundance: few